This entry features one TCR beta chain sequence. What it recognizes is unknown. Version v3.0 of the immunoSEQ assay ran at survey level. The data were produced by immunoSEQ multiplex PCR, yet TCRdb's version contains in-frame clones alone and is incomplete. The table records around 39,000 clones, around 86% of them present only once. The sample originates from a study of long-term antiretroviral therapy in people with HIV. Overall study findings and caveats: ART adherence, viral resistance and therapy changes went undocumented.

The specimen was unsorted PBMCs, collected 1 year after starting antiretroviral therapy. This receptor was identified in a man between 18 and 35 years old with HIV.

The CDR3 reads CASSDLGQGAGQPQHF. The DNA of the CDR3 is TGTGCCAGCAGCGACCTGGGACAGGGGGCTGGGCAGCCCCAGCATTTT. This chain uses TRBV7-9 with TRBJ1-5, with 12 positions matching TRBD1. Germline values: CDR1 SEHNR, CDR2 FQNEAQ (reference sequence). The CDR3 totals 16 residues. Trimming at V came to 5 bases and at J to 7 bases, leaving 9 bases not matched to a gene.